Here is one T cell receptor (beta chain) with its context. Its antigen is as yet unknown. These data come from a study of shared clonotypes between healthy human individuals. Germline CDR1 and CDR2: SGHRS and YFSETQ. V lost 7 bases and J 0 bases, leaving 14 bases between the germline ends. The CDR3 loop spans 14 amino acids. Study outcomes and limitations: Generally, naive subsets (rather than memory subsets) showed larger estimated richness. Among non-shared clonotypes, generation probabilities were lower than among those shared by all four donors.

Naive CD4+ cells were CD45RA-selected; the remaining cells were memory. Evenly divided among several immunoSEQ plates was the genomic DNA of each subset. Here immunoSEQ multiplex PCR was the method, and the copy in TCRdb shows in-frame clones only, minus some. Here the sample spans around 990,000 clones, 70% to 80% being singletons. This TCR was sampled from a man aged 18 to 30 in good health. Some clones in this sample may be carry-over from other donors' samples. Sequenced material: memory CD4+ T cells from PBMCs. Sample subset: CD45RA-negative fraction. The chain is built from TRBV5-1 and TRBJ2-7; a possible D gene is TRBD2 (5 bases). CDR3 bases: TGCGCCAGCCAAGAGGGCGGTGCCTCCTACGAGCAGTACTTC. This translates into CASQEGGASYEQYF.